This T cell receptor beta chain was documented in a study of blood T cell repertoires in COVID-19. The table came from immunoSEQ multiplex PCR; TCRdb's copy has only in-frame clones and leaves some out. This sample has about 190,000 clones; around 85% occur once, and the top ten carry roughly 3.2%. CDR3 length equals 16 residues. Germline CDR1 is SGHTA and CDR2 is FQGNSA. V lost 4 bases and J lost 6; bases outside the gene matches: 11. The gene calls are TRBV7-2 and TRBJ2-1, with TRBD2 identical over 8 bases. This clonotype was sampled from a woman younger than 45 who had recovered from COVID-19. Sequencing was carried out using PBMCs or T cells enriched from blood (not recorded which). CDR3 in DNA: TGTGCCAGCAGCTCTCGAGCGGGAGCGTGGGGCAATGAGCAGTTCTTC. Translated, it gives CASSSRAGAWGNEQFF.